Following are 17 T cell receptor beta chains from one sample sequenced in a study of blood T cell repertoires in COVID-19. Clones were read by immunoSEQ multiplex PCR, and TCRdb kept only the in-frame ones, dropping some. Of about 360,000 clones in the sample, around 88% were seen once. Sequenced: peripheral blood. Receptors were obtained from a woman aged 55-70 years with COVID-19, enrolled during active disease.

CDR3 region: CASGLARTGDNTGELFF. DNA of the CDR3: TGTGCTAGTGGTTTGGCAAGAACAGGGGATAACACCGGGGAGCTGTTTTTT. This chain joins TRBV12-5 and TRBJ2-2; 7 bases line up with TRBD1. Germline values: CDR1 LGHNT, CDR2 FRNRAP. The CDR3 loop spans 17 amino acids. V shed 1 base, J shed 2 bases, and the junction held 7 bases outside the gene matches. Full variable domain (missing parts from reference TRBV12-5 and TRBJ2-2): DARVTQTPRHKVTEMGQEVTMRCQPILGHNTVFWYRQTMMQGLELLAYFRNRAPLDDSGMPKDRFSAEMPDATLATLKIQPSEPRDSAVYFCASGLARTGDNTGELFFGEGSRLTVL.

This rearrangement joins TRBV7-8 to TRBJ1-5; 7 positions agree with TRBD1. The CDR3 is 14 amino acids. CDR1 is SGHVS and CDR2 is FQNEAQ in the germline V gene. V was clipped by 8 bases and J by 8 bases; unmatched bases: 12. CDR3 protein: CASGLRQGVEPQHF. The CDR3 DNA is TGTGCCAGCGGTCTCCGACAGGGAGTAGAGCCCCAGCATTTT.

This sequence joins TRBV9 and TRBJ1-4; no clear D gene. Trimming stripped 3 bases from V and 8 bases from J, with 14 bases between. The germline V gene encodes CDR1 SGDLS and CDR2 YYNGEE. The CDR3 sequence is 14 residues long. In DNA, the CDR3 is TGTGCCAGCAGCGGTCCCTCGGGGAACGAAAAACTGTTTTTT. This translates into CASSGPSGNEKLFF.

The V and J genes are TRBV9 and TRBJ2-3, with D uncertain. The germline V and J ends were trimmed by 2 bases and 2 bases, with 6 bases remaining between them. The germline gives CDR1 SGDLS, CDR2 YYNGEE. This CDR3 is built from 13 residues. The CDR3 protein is CASSVSNTDTQYF. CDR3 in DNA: TGTGCCAGCAGCGTCAGTAACACAGATACGCAGTATTTT.

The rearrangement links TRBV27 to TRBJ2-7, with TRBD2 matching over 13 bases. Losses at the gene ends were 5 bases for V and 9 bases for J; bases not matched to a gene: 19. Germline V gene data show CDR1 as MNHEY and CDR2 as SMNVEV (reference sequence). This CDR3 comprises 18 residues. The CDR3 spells CASSPWGTSGDQSRWQYF. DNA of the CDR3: TGTGCCAGCAGTCCCTGGGGGACTAGCGGGGACCAATCTCGATGGCAGTACTTC.

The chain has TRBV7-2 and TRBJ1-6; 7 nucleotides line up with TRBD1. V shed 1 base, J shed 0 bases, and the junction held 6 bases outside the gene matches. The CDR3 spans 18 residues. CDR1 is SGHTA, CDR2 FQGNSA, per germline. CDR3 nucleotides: TGTGCCAGCAGCTTAGAGGGGGCTCCCCTCTCCTATAATTCACCCCTCCACTTT. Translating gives CASSLEGAPLSYNSPLHF. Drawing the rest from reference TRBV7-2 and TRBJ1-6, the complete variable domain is GAGVSQSPSNKVTEKGKDVELRCDPISGHTALYWYRQSLGQGLEFLIYFQGNSAPDKSGLPSDRFSAERTGGSVSTLTIQRTQQEDSAVYLCASSLEGAPLSYNSPLHFGNGTRLTVT.

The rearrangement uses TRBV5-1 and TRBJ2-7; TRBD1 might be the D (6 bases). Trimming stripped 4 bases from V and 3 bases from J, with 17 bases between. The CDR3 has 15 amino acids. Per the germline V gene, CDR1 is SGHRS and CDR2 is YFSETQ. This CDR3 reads CASSPPPGAGYEQYF. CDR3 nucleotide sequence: TGCGCCAGCAGCCCTCCCCCAGGGGCGGGCTACGAGCAGTACTTC. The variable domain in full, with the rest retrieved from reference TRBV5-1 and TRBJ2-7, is KAGVTQTPRYLIKTRGQQVTLSCSPISGHRSVSWYQQTPGQGLQFLFEYFSETQRNKGNFPGRFSGRQFSNSRSEMNVSTLELGDSALYLCASSPPPGAGYEQYFGPGTRLTVT.

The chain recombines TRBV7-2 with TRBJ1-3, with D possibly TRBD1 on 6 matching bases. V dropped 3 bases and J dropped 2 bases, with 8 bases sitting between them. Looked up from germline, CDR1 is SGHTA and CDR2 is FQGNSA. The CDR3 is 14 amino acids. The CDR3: CASSLTGPGNTIYF. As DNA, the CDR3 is TGTGCCAGCAGCTTGACAGGCCCTGGAAACACCATATATTTT.

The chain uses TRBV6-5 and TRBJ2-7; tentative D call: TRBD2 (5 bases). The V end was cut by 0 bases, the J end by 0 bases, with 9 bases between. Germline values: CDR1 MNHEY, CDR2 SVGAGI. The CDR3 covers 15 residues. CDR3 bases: TGTGCCAGCAGTTACTCCCTAGCCTCCTCCTACGAGCAGTACTTC. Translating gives CASSYSLASSYEQYF.

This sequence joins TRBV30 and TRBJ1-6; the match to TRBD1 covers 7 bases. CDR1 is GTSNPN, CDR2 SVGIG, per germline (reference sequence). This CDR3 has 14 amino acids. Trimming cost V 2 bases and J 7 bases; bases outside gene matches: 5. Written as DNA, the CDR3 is TGTGCCTGGAGTCGGGACAGAAAGAATTCACCCCTCCACTTT. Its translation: CAWSRDRKNSPLHF.

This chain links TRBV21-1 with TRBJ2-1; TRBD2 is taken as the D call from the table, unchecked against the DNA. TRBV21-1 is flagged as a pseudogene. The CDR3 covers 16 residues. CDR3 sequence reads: CASSTPGTSYPSEQFF. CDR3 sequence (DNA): TGTGCCAGCAGCACTCCCGGGACTAGCTATCCTAGTGAGCAGTTCTTC.

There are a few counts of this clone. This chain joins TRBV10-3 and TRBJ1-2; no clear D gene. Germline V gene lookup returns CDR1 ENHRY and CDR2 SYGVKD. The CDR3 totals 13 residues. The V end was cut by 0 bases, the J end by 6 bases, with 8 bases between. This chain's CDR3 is CAISESVGDGYTF. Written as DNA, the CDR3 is TGTGCCATCAGTGAGTCGGTCGGGGATGGCTACACCTTC.

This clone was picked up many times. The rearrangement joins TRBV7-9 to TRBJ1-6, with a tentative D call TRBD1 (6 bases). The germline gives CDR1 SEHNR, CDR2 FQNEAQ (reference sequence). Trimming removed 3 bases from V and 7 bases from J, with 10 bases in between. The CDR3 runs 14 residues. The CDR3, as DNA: TGTGCCAGCAGCTTCGCAGGGGACAATTCACCCCTCCACTTT. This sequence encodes CASSFAGDNSPLHF.

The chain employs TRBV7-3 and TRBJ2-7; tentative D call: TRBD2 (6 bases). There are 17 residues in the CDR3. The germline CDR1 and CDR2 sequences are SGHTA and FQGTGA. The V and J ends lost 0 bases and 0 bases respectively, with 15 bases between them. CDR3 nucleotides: TGTGCCAGCAGCTTAACGGGGTTAGCGGAACGCTCCTACGAGCAGTACTTC. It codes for CASSLTGLAERSYEQYF.

The CDR3 reads CASSFGGETEAFF. The CDR3 coding sequence is TGTGCCAGCAGTTTCGGAGGGGAGACTGAAGCTTTCTTT. V gene TRBV12-3 or TRBV12-4 combines with J gene TRBJ1-1, with a possible D match to TRBD1 (5 bases). This CDR3 has 13 amino acids. V was pared by 3 bases and J by 5 bases, with 10 bases between.

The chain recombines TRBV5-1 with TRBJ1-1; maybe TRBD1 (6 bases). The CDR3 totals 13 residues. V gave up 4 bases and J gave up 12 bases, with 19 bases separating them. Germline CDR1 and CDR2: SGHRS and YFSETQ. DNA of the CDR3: TGCGCCAGCAGCCTGGGTCCTGGTTGGGACACTTTCTTT. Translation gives CASSLGPGWDTFF.

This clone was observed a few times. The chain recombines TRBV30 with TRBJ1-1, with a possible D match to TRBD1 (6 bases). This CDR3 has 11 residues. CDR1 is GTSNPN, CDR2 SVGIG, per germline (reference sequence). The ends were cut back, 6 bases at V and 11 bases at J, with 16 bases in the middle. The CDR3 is CACKLGQSAFF. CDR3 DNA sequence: TGTGCCTGCAAACTGGGACAATCTGCTTTCTTT. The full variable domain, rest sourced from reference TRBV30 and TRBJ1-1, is SQTIHQWPATLVQPVGSPLSLECTVEGTSNPNLYWYRQAAGRGLQLLFYSVGIGQISSEVPQNLSASRPQDRQFILSSKKLLLSDSGFYLCACKLGQSAFFGQGTRLTVV.